Below, one TCR beta chain is given with its context. This entry belongs to a study of cytomegalovirus exposure and HLA in healthy donors. This CDR3 region has 13 residues. The germline V and J ends were trimmed by 7 bases and 0 bases, with 9 bases remaining between them. Per the germline V gene, CDR1 is MNHNS and CDR2 is SASEGT. The PCR made use of 60 Vbeta and 13 Jbeta primers. Sequencing used immunoSEQ multiplex PCR; TCRdb keeps in-frame clones, though not all of them. The sample holds about 86,000 clones, 60% to 80% seen once. The specimen sequenced was PBMCs. The TCR originated in a female donor in good health and CMV-seronegative. The chain recombines TRBV6-1 with TRBJ1-1; D gene ambiguous. The CDR3 here is CASKWQMNTEAFF. The CDR3 region has the DNA TGTGCCAGCAAGTGGCAGATGAACACTGAAGCTTTCTTT.